This TCR beta chain is from a study of glioma-infiltrating T cells. The study, taken as a whole, reports: Tissue-blood divergence was below expectation in non-neoplastic patients, above in gliomas.

CDR1 is SNHLY, CDR2 FYNNEI, per germline. The CDR3 runs to 14 residues. V lost 9 bases to trimming and J lost 4 bases, with 18 bases between them. TCR alpha and beta CDR3 regions were amplified from RNA using iRepertoire nested multiplex PCR. One-step reverse transcription and amplification started from approximately 100-400 ng of tissue mRNA or PBMC total RNA. TCRdb re-called the multiplex PCR reads through MiXCR, storing one row per CDR3 protein. The data contain some 10,000 distinct CDR3 sequences, under 60% of them singletons. In the case of this clonotype: Its antigen is not known.

The gene calls are TRBV2 and TRBJ1-2, with D possibly being TRBD1 (5 bases). Material: glioma tissue, nonneoplastic brain tissue, or PBMCs (not recorded which). The receptor comes from a human donor with low-grade glioma or glioblastoma, undergoing nonglioma brain surgery, or in good health (not recorded which). The CDR3 reads CARRDPERFYGYTF. In DNA, the CDR3 is TGTGCCAGAAGGGACCCGGAGAGATTCTATGGCTACACCTTC.